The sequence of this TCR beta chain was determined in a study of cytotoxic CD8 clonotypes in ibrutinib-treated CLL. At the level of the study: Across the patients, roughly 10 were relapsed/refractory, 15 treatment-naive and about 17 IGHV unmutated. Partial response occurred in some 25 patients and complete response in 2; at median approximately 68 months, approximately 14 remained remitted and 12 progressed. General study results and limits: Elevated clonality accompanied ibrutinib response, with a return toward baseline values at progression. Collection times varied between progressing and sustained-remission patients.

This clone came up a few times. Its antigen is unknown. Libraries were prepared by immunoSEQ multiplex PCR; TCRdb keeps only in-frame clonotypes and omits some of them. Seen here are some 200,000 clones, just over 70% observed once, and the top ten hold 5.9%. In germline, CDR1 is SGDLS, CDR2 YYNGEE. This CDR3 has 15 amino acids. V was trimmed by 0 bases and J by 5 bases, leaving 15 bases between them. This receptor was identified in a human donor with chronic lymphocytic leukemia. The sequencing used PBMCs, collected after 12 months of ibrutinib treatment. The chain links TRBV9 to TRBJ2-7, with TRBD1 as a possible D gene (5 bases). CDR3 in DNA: TGTGCCAGCAGCGTAGCTACGCAGGGCCACCACGAGCAGTACTTC. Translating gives CASSVATQGHHEQYF.